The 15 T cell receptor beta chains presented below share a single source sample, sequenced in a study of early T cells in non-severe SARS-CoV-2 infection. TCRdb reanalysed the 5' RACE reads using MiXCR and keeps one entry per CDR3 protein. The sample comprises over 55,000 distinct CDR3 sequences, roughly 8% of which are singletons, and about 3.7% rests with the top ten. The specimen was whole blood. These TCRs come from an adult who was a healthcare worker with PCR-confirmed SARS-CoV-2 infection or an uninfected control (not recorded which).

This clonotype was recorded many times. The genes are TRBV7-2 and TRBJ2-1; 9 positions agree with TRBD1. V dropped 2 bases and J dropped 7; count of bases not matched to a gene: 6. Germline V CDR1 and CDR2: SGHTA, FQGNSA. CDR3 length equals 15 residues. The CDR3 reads CASSLRQGGRNEQFF. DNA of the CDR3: TGTGCCAGCAGCTTACGACAGGGGGGTCGGAATGAGCAGTTCTTC.

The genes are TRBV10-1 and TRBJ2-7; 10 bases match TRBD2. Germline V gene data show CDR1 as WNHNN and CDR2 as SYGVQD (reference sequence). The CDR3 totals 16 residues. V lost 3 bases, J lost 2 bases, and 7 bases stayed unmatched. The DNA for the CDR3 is TGCGCCAGCAGTGAAGGACTAGCGGAAAAGACCTACGAGCAGTACTTC. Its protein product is CASSEGLAEKTYEQYF.

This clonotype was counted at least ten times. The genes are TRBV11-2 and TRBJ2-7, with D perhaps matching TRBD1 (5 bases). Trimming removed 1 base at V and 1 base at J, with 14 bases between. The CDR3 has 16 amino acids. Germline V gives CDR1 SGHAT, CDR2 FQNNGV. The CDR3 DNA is TGTGCCAGCAGCTTAGCCCCAGGACATAAGTCCTACGAGCAGTACTTC. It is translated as CASSLAPGHKSYEQYF. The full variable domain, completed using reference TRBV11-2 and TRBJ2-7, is EAGVAQSPRYKIIEKRQSVAFWCNPISGHATLYWYQQILGQGPKLLIQFQNNGVVDDSQLPKDRFSAERLKGVDSTLKIQPAKLEDSAVYLCASSLAPGHKSYEQYFGPGTRLTVT.

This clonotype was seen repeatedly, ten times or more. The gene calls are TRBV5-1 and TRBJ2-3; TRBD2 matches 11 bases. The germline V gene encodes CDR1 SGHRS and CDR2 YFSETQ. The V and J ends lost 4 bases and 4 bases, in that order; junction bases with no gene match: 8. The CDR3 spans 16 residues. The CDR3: CASSAPSGRSSDTQYF. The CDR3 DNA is TGCGCCAGCAGCGCTCCTAGCGGGAGGTCATCAGATACGCAGTATTTT.

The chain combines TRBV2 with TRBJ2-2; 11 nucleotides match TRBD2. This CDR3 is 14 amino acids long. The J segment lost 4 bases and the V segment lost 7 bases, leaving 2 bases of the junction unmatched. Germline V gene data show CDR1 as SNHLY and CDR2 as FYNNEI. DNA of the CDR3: TGTGCCAGCAAGACTAGCGGGACCACCGGGGAGCTGTTTTTT. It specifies CASKTSGTTGELFF.

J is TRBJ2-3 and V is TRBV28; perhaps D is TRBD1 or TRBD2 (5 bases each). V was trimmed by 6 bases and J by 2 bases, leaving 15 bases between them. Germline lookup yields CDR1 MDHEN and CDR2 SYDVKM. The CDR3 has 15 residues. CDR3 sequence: CASRPGTHLTDTQYF. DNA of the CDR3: TGTGCCAGCAGACCGGGGACGCACCTCACAGATACGCAGTATTTT. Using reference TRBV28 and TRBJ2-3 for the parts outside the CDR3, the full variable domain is DVKVTQSSRYLVKRTGEKVFLECVQDMDHENMFWYRQDPGLGLRLIYFSYDVKMKEKGDIPEGYSVSREKKERFSLILESASTNQTSMYLCASRPGTHLTDTQYFGPGTRLTVL.

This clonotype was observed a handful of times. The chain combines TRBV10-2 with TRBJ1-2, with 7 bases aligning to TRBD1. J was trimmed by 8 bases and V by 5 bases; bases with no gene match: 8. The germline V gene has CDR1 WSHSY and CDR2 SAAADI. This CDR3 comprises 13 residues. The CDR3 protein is CASSTDRRIGYTF. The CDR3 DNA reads TGCGCCAGCAGTACGGACAGGAGGATAGGCTACACCTTC.

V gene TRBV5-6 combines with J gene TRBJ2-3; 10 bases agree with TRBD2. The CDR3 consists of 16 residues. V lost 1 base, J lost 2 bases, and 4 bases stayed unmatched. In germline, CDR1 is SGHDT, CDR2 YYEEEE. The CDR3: CASSLTSGMSTDTQYF. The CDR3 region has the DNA TGTGCCAGCAGCTTGACTAGCGGGATGTCCACAGATACGCAGTATTTT. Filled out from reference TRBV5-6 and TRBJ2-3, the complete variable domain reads DAGVTQSPTHLIKTRGQQVTLRCSPKSGHDTVSWYQQALGQGPQFIFQYYEEEERQRGNFPDRFSGHQFPNYSSELNVNALLLGDSALYLCASSLTSGMSTDTQYFGPGTRLTVL.

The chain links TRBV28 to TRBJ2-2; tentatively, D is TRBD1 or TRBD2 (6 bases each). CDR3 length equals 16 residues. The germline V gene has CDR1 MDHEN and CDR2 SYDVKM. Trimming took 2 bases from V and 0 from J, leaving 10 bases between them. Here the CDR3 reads CASSLGGPPNTGELFF. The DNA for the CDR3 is TGTGCCAGCAGTTTAGGGGGGCCCCCGAACACCGGGGAGCTGTTTTTT.

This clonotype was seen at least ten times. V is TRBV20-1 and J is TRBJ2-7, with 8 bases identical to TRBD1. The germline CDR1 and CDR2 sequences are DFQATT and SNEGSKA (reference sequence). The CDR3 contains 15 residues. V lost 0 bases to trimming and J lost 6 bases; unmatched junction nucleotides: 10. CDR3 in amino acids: CSARDSGQGAGEQYF. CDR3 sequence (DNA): TGCAGTGCTAGAGATTCCGGACAGGGAGCGGGCGAGCAGTACTTC.

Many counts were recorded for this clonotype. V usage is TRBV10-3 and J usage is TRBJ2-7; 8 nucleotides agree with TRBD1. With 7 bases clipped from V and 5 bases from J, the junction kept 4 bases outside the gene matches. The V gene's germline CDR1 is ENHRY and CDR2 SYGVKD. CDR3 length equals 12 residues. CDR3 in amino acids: CAITTDRDEQYF. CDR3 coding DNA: TGTGCCATCACTACGGACAGGGACGAGCAGTACTTC.

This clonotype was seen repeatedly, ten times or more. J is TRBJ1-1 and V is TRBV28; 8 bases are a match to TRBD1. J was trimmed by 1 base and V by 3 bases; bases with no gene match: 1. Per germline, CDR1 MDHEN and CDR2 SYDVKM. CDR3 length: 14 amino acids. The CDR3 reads CASSFDRGNTEAFF. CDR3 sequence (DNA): TGTGCCAGCAGTTTTGACAGGGGGAACACTGAAGCTTTCTTT.

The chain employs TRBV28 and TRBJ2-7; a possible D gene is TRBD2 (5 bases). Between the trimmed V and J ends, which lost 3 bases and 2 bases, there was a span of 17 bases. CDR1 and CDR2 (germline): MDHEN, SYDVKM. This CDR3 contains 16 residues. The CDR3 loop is CASSFTGNHPTYEQYF. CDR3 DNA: TGTGCCAGCAGTTTCACCGGGAATCACCCCACCTACGAGCAGTACTTC.

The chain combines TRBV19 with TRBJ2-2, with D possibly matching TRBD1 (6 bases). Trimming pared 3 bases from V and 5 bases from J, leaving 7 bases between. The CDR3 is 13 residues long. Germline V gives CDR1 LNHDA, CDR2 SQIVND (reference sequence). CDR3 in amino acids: CASSIRGTGELFF. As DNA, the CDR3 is TGTGCCAGTAGTATTAGGGGGACCGGGGAGCTGTTTTTT.

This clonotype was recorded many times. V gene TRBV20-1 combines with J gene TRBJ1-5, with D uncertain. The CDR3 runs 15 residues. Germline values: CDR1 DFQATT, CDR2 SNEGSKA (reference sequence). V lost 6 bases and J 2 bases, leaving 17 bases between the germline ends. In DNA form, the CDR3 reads TGCAGTGCCCGATCTCGAGGGTCCGGCAATCAGCCCCAGCATTTT. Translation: CSARSRGSGNQPQHF.